This TCR beta chain was sequenced for a study of Tregs in tolerant kidney transplant recipients. A few counts support this clone. The antigen remains undetermined. Findings of the study overall: Validation in larger populations is needed because few patients were studied. Activated donor B cell expansion appeared to reveal the most relevant donor-specific TCRbeta repertoire.

Unstimulated Tregs (CD4+CD25+CD127-) and CD4+CD25- non-Tregs were sorted from PBMCs. The germline V gene encodes CDR1 MGHRA and CDR2 YSYEKL. There are 14 residues in the CDR3. V was pared by 3 bases and J by 3 bases, with 8 bases between. Clones were read by immunoSEQ multiplex PCR, and TCRdb kept only the in-frame ones, dropping some. The sample consists of roughly 68,000 clones, 84% of them appearing once. The chain links TRBV4-1 to TRBJ1-4; D gene unclear. The sequenced material came from CD4+ T cells from blood. The clonotype was recovered from a human donor in good health. In DNA form, the CDR3 reads TGCGCCAGCAGCCAGGGGAGGGCTAATGAAAAACTGTTTTTT. Translation gives CASSQGRANEKLFF.